The 26 T cell receptor beta chains listed next were all sequenced from one sample in a study of blood T cell repertoires in COVID-19 (dated by TCRdb to 2018 to 2021). The library was built by means of the immunoSEQ multiplex PCR assay. TCRdb holds this immuneACCESS table with in-frame rearrangements only. Some clones are missing; in checked studies, unresolved V genes explain under half, and the rest has no known cause. The sample data list 55,000 to 65,000 clones, and 79% of these were observed just once. More than 3% of the sample belongs to the ten largest clones. Sequencing input: peripheral blood. All receptors come from a man aged 60 to 75 with acute or convalescent COVID-19.

The chain couples TRBV7-8 to TRBJ1-5; D not resolved. The CDR3 covers 15 residues. Germline V CDR1 and CDR2: SGHVS, FQNEAQ. V was clipped by 1 base and J by 6 bases, with 13 bases between them. The CDR3 protein is CASSLVPGEGQPQHF. CDR3 in DNA: TGTGCCAGCAGCTTAGTTCCAGGTGAAGGTCAGCCCCAGCATTTT.

The chain uses TRBV3-1 (or the pseudogene TRBV3-2) and TRBJ1-2; D is undetermined. CDR3 length: 12 residues. V was cut by 0 bases and J by 7 bases, with 6 bases left in between. Germline V gives CDR1 LGHDT, CDR2 YNNKEL (reference sequence). This chain's CDR3 is CASSQEYLGYTF. Written as DNA, the CDR3 is TGTGCCAGCAGCCAAGAATATCTTGGCTACACCTTC.

The rearrangement links TRBV10-3 to TRBJ1-2, with a possible D match to TRBD1 (5 bases). Trimming cost V 2 bases and J 6 bases, with 16 bases left between them. CDR3 length equals 15 residues. Germline CDR1 ENHRY, CDR2 SYGVKD. The CDR3 reads CAISERQGTVDGYTF. DNA for the CDR3: TGTGCCATCAGTGAGAGGCAGGGAACGGTTGATGGCTACACCTTC.

The chain uses TRBV14 and TRBJ2-5, with TRBD2 matching 8 bases. CDR1 and CDR2 from the germline V gene are SGHDN and FVKESK. Trimming cost V 4 bases and J 5 bases; bases outside gene matches: 9. This CDR3 comprises 15 residues. The CDR3 here is CASSPREGSGETQYF. CDR3 coding DNA: TGTGCCAGCAGCCCACGGGAGGGCTCAGGGGAGACCCAGTACTTC.

The chain carries TRBV18 and TRBJ1-4; tentative D call: TRBD1 (5 bases). Trimming took 3 bases from V and 5 from J, leaving 13 bases between them. Per the germline V gene, CDR1 is KGHSH and CDR2 is LQKENI. The CDR3 loop spans 15 amino acids. The CDR3 DNA is TGTGCCAGCTCACCGCAAACAGGAGAAAATGAAAAACTGTTTTTT. Translated, it gives CASSPQTGENEKLFF.

V and J are TRBV18 and TRBJ1-4, with 7 bases lining up with TRBD1. CDR3 length equals 15 residues. The ends lost 0 bases at V and 6 bases at J; junction bases unmatched: 4. From germline, CDR1 is KGHSH and CDR2 LQKENI. For the CDR3, the DNA is TGTGCCAGCTCACCACCGGGGACAGATGATGAAAAACTGTTTTTT. It translates to CASSPPGTDDEKLFF. The complete variable domain, with remaining parts taken from reference TRBV18 and TRBJ1-4, reads NAGVMQNPRHLVRRRGQEARLRCSPMKGHSHVYWYRQLPEEGLKFMVYLQKENIIDESGMPKERFSAEFPKEGPSILRIQQVVRGDSAAYFCASSPPGTDDEKLFFGSGTQLSVL.

This chain joins TRBV2 and TRBJ2-7; the D gene is possibly TRBD2 (5 bases). Trimming left V 7 bases short and J 2 bases short, with 12 bases between. The germline CDR1 and CDR2 sequences are SNHLY and FYNNEI. The CDR3 has 13 amino acids. As DNA, the CDR3 is TGTGCCAGCACCGCCGGGGATCCCTACGAGCAGTACTTC. Protein: CASTAGDPYEQYF.

This clone was observed a handful of times. V usage is TRBV6-2 or TRBV6-3 and J usage is TRBJ2-1, with 7 positions matching TRBD2. V dropped 2 bases and J dropped 5; count of bases not matched to a gene: 6. The CDR3 extends over 15 amino acids. The germline CDR1 and CDR2 sequences are MNHEY and SVGEGT. The CDR3 DNA follows: TGTGCCAGCAGTTACCCGGGACTACAGGACAATGAGCAGTTCTTC. Translation: CASSYPGLQDNEQFF.

J is TRBJ1-5 and V is TRBV19; D gene ambiguous. From germline, CDR1 is LNHDA and CDR2 SQIVND (reference sequence). The CDR3 is 15 amino acids. V lost 6 bases and J lost 0, with 12 bases in between. The CDR3 DNA reads TGTGCCAGTAGCCTTATGAGAGCTAGCAATCAGCCCCAGCATTTT. It yields the protein CASSLMRASNQPQHF.

The V call is TRBV4-3, the J call TRBJ1-1; maybe TRBD1 (6 bases). Looked up from germline, CDR1 is LGHNA and CDR2 is YSLEER. The CDR3 extends over 13 amino acids. V was clipped by 0 bases and J by 13 bases, with 15 bases between them. The CDR3 spells CASSQEGQGRGFF. In nucleotides, the CDR3 is TGCGCCAGCAGCCAAGAGGGGCAGGGGAGGGGTTTCTTT.

The rearrangement uses TRBV10-3 and TRBJ2-6; a possible D gene is TRBD1 (5 bases). V gave up 7 bases and J gave up 0 bases, with 10 bases separating them. The length of the CDR3 is 15 residues. CDR1 and CDR2 (germline): ENHRY, SYGVKD. CDR3 sequence (DNA): TGTGCCATCACGCCAGGGTCCTCTGGGGCCAACGTCCTGACTTTC. This sequence encodes CAITPGSSGANVLTF.

This clone was recorded a few times. The chain combines TRBV10-3 with TRBJ2-7, with TRBD2 identical over 16 bases. The CDR3 has 15 amino acids. Trimming at V came to 7 bases and at J to 3 bases, leaving 3 bases not matched to a gene. Germline CDR1 is ENHRY and CDR2 is SYGVKD. The CDR3 DNA reads TGTGCCATCAAGGGACTAGCGGGAGGGTTCTACGAGCAGTACTTC. Translating it yields CAIKGLAGGFYEQYF.

This clone was detected a few times. V and J are TRBV14 and TRBJ2-1; 9 nucleotides agree with TRBD2. Germline V gives CDR1 SGHDN, CDR2 FVKESK. The length of the CDR3 is 15 residues. The J segment lost 4 bases and the V segment lost 6 bases, leaving 7 bases of the junction unmatched. This chain's CDR3 is CASSSGTSRYNEQFF. The CDR3 DNA reads as TGTGCCAGCAGTTCGGGGACTAGCAGATACAATGAGCAGTTCTTC. The variable domain in full, with the rest retrieved from reference TRBV14 and TRBJ2-1, is EAGVTQFPSHSVIEKGQTVTLRCDPISGHDNLYWYRRVMGKEIKFLLHFVKESKQDESGMPNNRFLAERTGGTYSTLKVQPAELEDSGVYFCASSSGTSRYNEQFFGPGTRLTVL.

A remark on this clone: Different DNA sequences within this sample yield the same CDR3. This chain connects TRBV29-1 to TRBJ2-7; 9 nucleotides match TRBD2. The trim removed 2 bases at V and 6 bases at J, leaving 5 bases unmatched. The CDR3 consists of 13 residues. Per the germline V gene, CDR1 is SQVTM and CDR2 is ANQGSEA. CDR3 sequence: CSVELLRGGEQYF. The CDR3 DNA follows: TGCAGCGTTGAACTACTGCGGGGGGGCGAGCAGTACTTC.

The J gene is TRBJ1-2, the V gene TRBV5-4, with 8 bases that match TRBD1. The CDR3 runs 15 residues. CDR1 SGHNT and CDR2 YYREEE come from the germline V gene (reference sequence). Trimming removed 3 bases from V and 8 bases from J; junction bases left unmatched: 12. Here the CDR3 reads CASSSRTGSIRGYTF. The CDR3 DNA sequence: TGTGCCAGCAGCTCCCGGACAGGGAGTATCCGAGGCTACACCTTC.

The chain joins TRBV28 to TRBJ2-4; perhaps TRBD2 as D (5 bases). The CDR3 spans 15 residues. Trimming shortened V by 5 bases and J by 0 bases, and 11 bases separated the two germline ends. Germline CDR1 and CDR2: MDHEN and SYDVKM. The chain's CDR3 is CASSPGNLAKNIQYF. Here the CDR3 DNA reads TGTGCCAGCAGTCCCGGGAATCTAGCCAAAAACATTCAGTACTTC. The full variable domain, its missing parts supplied by reference TRBV28 and TRBJ2-4, is DVKVTQSSRYLVKRTGEKVFLECVQDMDHENMFWYRQDPGLGLRLIYFSYDVKMKEKGDIPEGYSVSREKKERFSLILESASTNQTSMYLCASSPGNLAKNIQYFGAGTRLSVL.

The V gene is TRBV9, the J gene TRBJ2-2, with TRBD2 matching over 10 bases. Germline values: CDR1 SGDLS, CDR2 YYNGEE. V lost 5 bases, J lost 4 bases, and 8 bases stayed unmatched. The CDR3 is made up of 16 amino acids. CDR3 DNA sequence: TGTGCCAGCAGGACGACTAGCGGGCCGCTCACCGGGGAGCTGTTTTTT. This gives the protein CASRTTSGPLTGELFF. The entire variable domain, with the rest obtained from reference TRBV9 and TRBJ2-2, is as follows: DSGVTQTPKHLITATGQRVTLRCSPRSGDLSVYWYQQSLDQGLQFLIQYYNGEERAKGNILERFSAQQFPDLHSELNLSSLELGDSALYFCASRTTSGPLTGELFFGEGSRLTVL.

Here the CDR3 DNA reads TGTGCCAGCAGCCAAAGGGGATCCACCCCTGAAGCTTTCTTT. It yields the protein CASSQRGSTPEAFF. The genes are TRBV3-1 (or the pseudogene TRBV3-2) and TRBJ1-1, with D perhaps matching TRBD1 (5 bases). This CDR3 spans 14 amino acids. V was trimmed by 2 bases and J by 6 bases, leaving 13 bases between them. The germline V gene encodes CDR1 LGHDT and CDR2 YNNKEL (reference sequence).

The chain couples TRBV29-1 to TRBJ1-4; 9 bases fit TRBD1. Losses at the gene ends were 6 bases for V and 5 bases for J; bases not matched to a gene: 7. Germline V CDR1 and CDR2: SQVTM, ANQGSEA. The CDR3 contains 14 residues. CDR3 residues: CSVPETGGNEKLFF. DNA for the CDR3: TGCAGCGTCCCTGAGACAGGGGGGAATGAAAAACTGTTTTTT.

V usage is TRBV18 and J usage is TRBJ2-7; 9 bases map to TRBD2. With 5 bases clipped from V and 2 bases from J, the junction kept 7 bases outside the gene matches. Germline V gene lookup returns CDR1 KGHSH and CDR2 LQKENI. There are 15 residues in the CDR3. The CDR3 nucleotides are TGTGCCAGCTCATCCTTAGCGGGAGCCACCTACGAGCAGTACTTC. Its protein product is CASSSLAGATYEQYF. Together with reference TRBV18 and TRBJ2-7, the CDR3 gives the full variable domain: NAGVMQNPRHLVRRRGQEARLRCSPMKGHSHVYWYRQLPEEGLKFMVYLQKENIIDESGMPKERFSAEFPKEGPSILRIQQVVRGDSAAYFCASSSLAGATYEQYFGPGTRLTVT.

V is TRBV27 and J is TRBJ2-1; 8 bases map to TRBD2. CDR3 length: 11 residues. Per the germline V gene, CDR1 is MNHEY and CDR2 is SMNVEV (reference sequence). The CDR3 DNA reads TGTCAAGCGGGAGTCGGGAATGAGCAGTTCTTC. Encoded protein: CQAGVGNEQFF.

This clone has just a few counts. This chain joins TRBV10-3 and TRBJ2-6, with a tentative D call TRBD1 (5 bases). V was shortened by 8 bases and J by 0 bases, with 23 bases between the two germline ends. In germline, CDR1 is ENHRY, CDR2 SYGVKD. The CDR3 is 19 residues long. The CDR3 nucleotides are TGTGCCATCTCTCCTCAAAAAGGGGCCAGAAACTCTGGGGCCAACGTCCTGACTTTC. Its protein product is CAISPQKGARNSGANVLTF.

The V call is TRBV9, the J call TRBJ2-5; 8 bases match TRBD2. The junction had 11 bases not matched to a gene; V was cut back by 5 bases and J by 5 bases. Germline CDR1 and CDR2: SGDLS and YYNGEE. The CDR3 covers 15 residues. For the CDR3, the DNA is TGTGCCAGCAGTTTCGGACTAGCCGGGAAGGAGACCCAGTACTTC. Protein sequence: CASSFGLAGKETQYF.

V gene TRBV18 combines with J gene TRBJ2-2; the D gene is possibly TRBD2 (5 bases). The CDR3 length is 15 residues. The germline V and J ends were trimmed by 5 bases and 9 bases, with 19 bases remaining between them. Germline lookup yields CDR1 KGHSH and CDR2 LQKENI. The CDR3 spells CASSTTTRREWELFF. As DNA, the CDR3 is TGTGCCAGCTCAACCACGACTCGAAGGGAGTGGGAGCTGTTTTTT.

The chain combines TRBV20-1 with TRBJ2-5, with D maybe TRBD1 (6 bases). V lost 5 bases and J lost 9, with 10 bases in between. The CDR3 consists of 10 residues. Germline V lookup: CDR1 DFQATT, CDR2 SNEGSKA (reference sequence). The CDR3 bases are TGCAGTGCTGTTGACAGGTCCCAGTACTTC. Encoded protein: CSAVDRSQYF.

The chain uses TRBV19 and TRBJ2-7; D perhaps matches TRBD2 (5 bases). V lost 7 bases, J lost 3 bases, and 13 bases lay in between. Germline V gene sequence: CDR1 LNHDA, CDR2 SQIVND (reference sequence). The CDR3 loop spans 13 amino acids. CDR3 sequence (DNA): TGTGCCAGTAAATTGTCGGGGAGCTACGAGCAGTACTTC. Its protein product is CASKLSGSYEQYF.